Described below is a single TCR beta chain sequence and its context. Trimming took off 3 bases at V and 3 bases at J, with 12 bases between the two ends. Germline V CDR1 and CDR2: MNHEY, SVGAGI. CDR3 length: 14 amino acids. The table came from immunoSEQ multiplex PCR; TCRdb's copy has only in-frame clones and leaves some out. The repertoire has some 40,000 clones, around 89% of them found once; the top ten carry 40% to 45%. This sample was included in a study of OX40 agonist ivuxolimab in advanced cancers. Study overall: Patients received intravenous ivuxolimab every 2 weeks at 0.01 to 10 mg/kg.

This chain links TRBV6-5 with TRBJ2-7; D unclear. This receptor was identified in an adult with an advanced solid tumor such as melanoma, head and neck, liver or kidney cancer. The material sequenced was CD4+ or CD8+ T cells sorted from blood, taken in a trial of the OX40 agonist ivuxolimab. For the CDR3, the DNA is TGTGCCAGCAGTTATGATCGGAACGGCTACGAGCAGTACTTC. Translated: CASSYDRNGYEQYF.